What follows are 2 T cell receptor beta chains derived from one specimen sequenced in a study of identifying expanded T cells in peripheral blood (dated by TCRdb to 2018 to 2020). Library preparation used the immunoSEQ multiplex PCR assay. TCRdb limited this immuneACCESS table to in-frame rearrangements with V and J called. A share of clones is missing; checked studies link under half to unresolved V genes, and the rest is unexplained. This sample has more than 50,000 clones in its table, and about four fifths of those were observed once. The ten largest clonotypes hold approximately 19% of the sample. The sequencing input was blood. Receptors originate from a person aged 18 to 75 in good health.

The CDR3 DNA reads TGTGCCAGCAGCTTACTAGCGGCACCCAATGAGCAGTTCTTC. It codes for CASSLLAAPNEQFF. The rearrangement links TRBV7-8 to TRBJ2-1; 7 bases are shared with TRBD2. Germline assignment: CDR1 SGHVS and CDR2 FQNEAQ. Trimming took 2 bases from V and 6 from J; bases not matched to a gene: 4. The CDR3 sequence is 14 residues long.

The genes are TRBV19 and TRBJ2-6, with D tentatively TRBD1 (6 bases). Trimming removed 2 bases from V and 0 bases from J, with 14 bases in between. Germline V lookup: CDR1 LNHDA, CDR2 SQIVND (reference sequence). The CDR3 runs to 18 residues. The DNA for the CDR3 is TGTGCCAGTAGTATATTTGGACAGCCTAGCTCTGGGGCCAACGTCCTGACTTTC. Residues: CASSIFGQPSSGANVLTF.